The source of this TCR beta chain is a study of PD-1 blockade in classical Hodgkin lymphoma. Findings of the study overall: Healthy donors were reported to have higher baseline TCR diversity than newly diagnosed patients.

Sample time point: newly diagnosed, previously untreated cHL patient sample. Acting as the comparison were PBMCs from newly diagnosed, untreated classical Hodgkin lymphoma. Sequencing was performed with immunoSEQ multiplex PCR; in TCRdb, only in-frame clones are kept and a portion is missing. The data contain approximately 47,000 clones, just over 90% of them seen just once; the ten biggest clones take up roughly 5.3%. The CDR3 sequence is 14 residues long. The germline V gene encodes CDR1 LGHNA and CDR2 YNFKEQ. The junction had 4 bases not matched to a gene; V was cut back by 2 bases and J by 3 bases. This clone was seen only once. Antigen unknown.

The chain has TRBV4-2 and TRBJ2-7; 7 bases map to TRBD1. The TCR sequence derives from a human donor with classical Hodgkin lymphoma. The sequenced sample was peripheral blood mononuclear cells (PBMCs). The CDR3 DNA reads as TGTGCCAGCAGCCAACCGACAGGGAACTACGAGCAGTACTTC. Protein: CASSQPTGNYEQYF.